These 17 T cell receptor beta chains were all obtained from the same sample, sequenced in a study of blood T cell repertoires in COVID-19. The assay was immunoSEQ multiplex PCR, and TCRdb's table has in-frame clones only and misses some. The sample has hundreds of thousands of clones; approximately 86% are singletons. The source material was peripheral blood. Every receptor here comes from a woman in her 30s who had recovered from COVID-19.

This clone was detected only a few times. The chain recombines TRBV2 with TRBJ2-3; D possibly corresponds to TRBD2 (6 bases). CDR1 and CDR2 from the germline V gene are SNHLY and FYNNEI. The ends were cut back, 3 bases at V and 5 bases at J, with 9 bases in the middle. The CDR3 is made up of 13 amino acids. CDR3 residues: CASSDWGVDTQYF. In nucleotides, the CDR3 is TGTGCCAGCAGTGACTGGGGGGTAGATACGCAGTATTTT.

The chain recombines TRBV5-4 with TRBJ1-4; TRBD1 agrees at 7 bases. The CDR3 has 15 residues. J gave up 3 bases and V 4 bases, and 6 bases lay outside the gene matches. Looked up from germline, CDR1 is SGHNT and CDR2 is YYREEE (reference sequence). As DNA, the CDR3 is TGTGCCAGCAGCACTACAGGGGACGCTAATGAAAAACTGTTTTTT. This codes for CASSTTGDANEKLFF.

CDR3 region: CASTGDTEAFF. The CDR3 bases are TGTGCCAGCACCGGGGACACTGAAGCTTTCTTT. This rearrangement joins TRBV6-6 to TRBJ1-1; no reliable D call. CDR3 length: 11 residues. Per germline, CDR1 MNHNY and CDR2 SVGAGI (reference sequence). The germline V and J ends were trimmed by 7 bases and 3 bases, with 6 bases remaining between them.

The rearrangement joins TRBV3-1 (or the pseudogene TRBV3-2) to TRBJ2-2, with 11 bases lining up with TRBD2. The CDR3 covers 16 residues. Germline V gene data show CDR1 as LGHDT and CDR2 as YNNKEL (reference sequence). Trimming at V came to 4 bases and at J to 4 bases, leaving 5 bases not matched to a gene. CDR3 residues: CASSPTSGGLTGELFF. CDR3 in DNA: TGTGCCAGCAGCCCCACTAGCGGGGGCCTCACCGGGGAGCTGTTTTTT.

The V and J genes are TRBV7-3 and TRBJ2-2, with D perhaps TRBD1 (6 bases). This CDR3 comprises 18 residues. With 4 bases removed from V and 1 base from J, the gap between germline ends came to 19 bases. CDR1 SGHTA and CDR2 FQGTGA come from the germline V gene. CDR3 sequence reads: CASSSRQVGLMNTGELFF. Here the CDR3 DNA reads TGTGCCAGCAGCTCCCGACAGGTCGGGCTTATGAACACCGGGGAGCTGTTTTTT. The variable domain in full, completed from reference TRBV7-3 and TRBJ2-2, reads GAGVSQTPSNKVTEKGKYVELRCDPISGHTALYWYRQSLGQGPEFLIYFQGTGAADDSGLPNDRFFAVRPEGSVSTLKIQRTERGDSAVYLCASSSRQVGLMNTGELFFGEGSRLTVL.

This chain links TRBV24-1 with TRBJ2-1; TRBD2 aligns across 8 bases. CDR1 is KGHDR and CDR2 is SFDVKD in the germline V gene. The CDR3 has 11 amino acids. The V gene end was trimmed by 10 bases and the J gene end by 13 bases; junction bases not matched to a gene: 8. The CDR3 sequence is CATSREGGQFF. The DNA of the CDR3 is TGTGCCACGAGCCGGGAGGGAGGTCAGTTCTTC.

J is TRBJ2-7 and V is TRBV27; a possible D gene is TRBD2 (5 bases). This CDR3 has 12 amino acids. Trimming took 1 base from V and 6 from J, leaving 7 bases between them. Germline V gene sequence: CDR1 MNHEY, CDR2 SMNVEV (reference sequence). CDR3 loop: CASSLYGGEQYF. The CDR3 DNA follows: TGTGCCAGCAGTTTATATGGAGGCGAGCAGTACTTC.

V usage is TRBV28 and J usage is TRBJ1-2; the D gene is possibly TRBD1 (5 bases). From germline, CDR1 is MDHEN and CDR2 SYDVKM. The CDR3 spans 14 residues. The ends were cut back, 6 bases at V and 1 base at J, with 12 bases in the middle. The CDR3 bases are TGTGCCAGCAGCCACAGTGACAGTAACTATGGCTACACCTTC. Protein: CASSHSDSNYGYTF.

CDR3 loop: CASSVPMASGDAYEQYF. The CDR3, as DNA: TGTGCCAGCAGCGTACCGATGGCTAGCGGGGATGCCTACGAGCAGTACTTC. The chain employs TRBV9 and TRBJ2-7; 9 nucleotides line up with TRBD2. Germline CDR1 reads SGDLS; CDR2 reads YYNGEE. J was trimmed by 2 bases and V by 1 base; bases with no gene match: 10. The CDR3 runs 17 residues.

The genes are TRBV5-1 and TRBJ2-1, with 10 nucleotides matching TRBD2. This CDR3 spans 14 amino acids. Trimming cost V 4 bases and J 5 bases; bases outside gene matches: 3. The germline CDR1 and CDR2 sequences are SGHRS and YFSETQ. The CDR3 nucleotides are TGCGCCAGCAGCATAACTAGCGGGAACAATGAGCAGTTCTTC. Translating gives CASSITSGNNEQFF.

The chain links TRBV5-4 to TRBJ2-7; D might be TRBD1 (6 bases). CDR1 and CDR2 from the germline V gene are SGHNT and YYREEE (reference sequence). V lost 4 bases, J lost 3 bases, and 14 bases lay in between. The CDR3 contains 14 residues. CDR3 residues: CASSQLDRDYEQYF. DNA for the CDR3: TGTGCCAGCAGCCAGCTGGACAGAGACTACGAGCAGTACTTC.

V gene TRBV7-9 combines with J gene TRBJ2-1, with a tentative D call TRBD2 (6 bases). Germline-derived CDR1 and CDR2 are SEHNR and FQNEAQ (reference sequence). V was shortened by 1 base and J by 8 bases, with 15 bases between the two germline ends. The CDR3 totals 15 residues. This CDR3 reads CASSLVPGVRDEQFF. The CDR3 nucleotides read TGTGCCAGCAGCTTAGTTCCGGGAGTGAGGGATGAGCAGTTCTTC.

The chain employs TRBV9 and TRBJ1-6, with D unclear. CDR1 SGDLS and CDR2 YYNGEE come from the germline V gene. Trimming removed 1 base from V and 6 bases from J, with 8 bases in between. There are 14 residues in the CDR3. CDR3 nucleotide sequence: TGTGCCAGCAGCGTATCAGGATTTAATTCACCCCTCCACTTT. It codes for CASSVSGFNSPLHF.

The chain has TRBV5-4 and TRBJ2-5; 9 positions match TRBD2. The CDR3 sequence is 15 residues long. Germline CDR1 reads SGHNT; CDR2 reads YYREEE (reference sequence). Unmatched junction bases numbered 6, after V lost 3 bases and J lost 3 bases. The CDR3 sequence: CASSSSGGIKETQYF. The DNA for the CDR3 is TGTGCCAGCAGCTCAAGCGGGGGGATTAAAGAGACCCAGTACTTC. Filled out from reference TRBV5-4 and TRBJ2-5, the complete variable domain reads ETGVTQSPTHLIKTRGQQVTLRCSSQSGHNTVSWYQQALGQGPQFIFQYYREEENGRGNFPPRFSGLQFPNYSSELNVNALELDDSALYLCASSSSGGIKETQYFGPGTRLLVL.

The V and J genes are TRBV7-2 and TRBJ2-3, with 9 nucleotides matching TRBD1. This CDR3 contains 16 residues. The V and J ends lost 2 bases and 6 bases, in that order; junction bases with no gene match: 9. CDR1 and CDR2 from the germline V gene are SGHTA and FQGNSA. The CDR3 sequence: CASSLLVGQGRDTQYF. The CDR3 DNA sequence: TGTGCCAGCAGCTTACTGGTGGGACAGGGAAGGGATACGCAGTATTTT.

The V call is TRBV19, the J call TRBJ1-2; 10 bases are shared with TRBD1. Germline CDR1 LNHDA, CDR2 SQIVND (reference sequence). The trim removed 3 bases at V and 4 bases at J, leaving 14 bases unmatched. This CDR3 spans 18 amino acids. As DNA, the CDR3 is TGTGCCAGTAGTATGTTTTGGGACAGGGGTGGTCTGGCCTATGGCTACACCTTC. Its translation: CASSMFWDRGGLAYGYTF.

The chain combines TRBV6-5 with TRBJ1-1; 8 bases are a match to TRBD1. This CDR3 spans 12 amino acids. The trim removed 7 bases at V and 4 bases at J, leaving 2 bases unmatched. The germline V gene has CDR1 MNHEY and CDR2 SVGAGI. CDR3 DNA: TGTGCCAGCACCGACAGGGGCACTGAAGCTTTCTTT. Residues: CASTDRGTEAFF.